The TCR beta chain under discussion was sequenced for a study of patients and donors after allogeneic stem cell transplantation. This clonotype was recorded a few times. The V gene lost 4 bases and the J gene lost 2 bases, with 9 bases spanning the gap. Germline V gene sequence: CDR1 SGHRS, CDR2 YFSETQ. The CDR3 totals 13 residues. TCRdb reprocessed the RT-PCR reads with MiXCR, giving one entry per CDR3 protein. The top ten clones hold more than 9% of a sample with roughly 230,000 distinct CDR3 sequences, 12% to 15% of them seen once. The TCR originated in a human donor who was either an allogeneic HSCT recipient or a stem cell or donor lymphocyte infusion donor (not recorded which). It is not recorded whose cells these are; they may come from a transplant donor. J is TRBJ2-5 and V is TRBV5-1, with a possible D match to TRBD2 (5 bases). What was sequenced was blood, either unsorted or a sorted T cell fraction (not recorded which). The CDR3 coding sequence is TGCGCCAGCAGCCTGAGGGTACAAGAGACCCAGTACTTC. Protein product: CASSLRVQETQYF.